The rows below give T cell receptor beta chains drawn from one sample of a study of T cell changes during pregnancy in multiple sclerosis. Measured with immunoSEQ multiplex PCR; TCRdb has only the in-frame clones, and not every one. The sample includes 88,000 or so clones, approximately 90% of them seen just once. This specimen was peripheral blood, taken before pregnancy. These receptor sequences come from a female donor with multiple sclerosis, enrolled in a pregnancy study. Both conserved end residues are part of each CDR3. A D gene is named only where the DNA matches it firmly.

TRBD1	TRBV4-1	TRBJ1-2	TGCGCCAGCAGCCAAGCCCCCAGGGGGTCCCTCAACTATGGCTACACCTTC	CASSQAPRGSLNYGYTF
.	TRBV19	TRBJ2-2	TGTGCCAGCTTGGACAATCGAAAAGGCACCGGGGAGCTGTTTTTT	CASLDNRKGTGELFF
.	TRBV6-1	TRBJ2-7	TGTGCCAGCAGCCAGGTCTACGAGCAGTACTTC	CASSQVYEQYF
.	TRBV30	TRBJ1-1	TGTGCCTGGAGTGGGCGTGGGAGGGGCACCACTGAAGCTTTCTTT	CAWSGRGRGTTEAFF
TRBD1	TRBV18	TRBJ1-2	TGTGCCAGCTCGCTCTCCGCAGGGGGTAGTCGGGGCTACACCTTC	CASSLSAGGSRGYTF
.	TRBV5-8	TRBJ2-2	TGTGCCAGCGGACACTTGAACACCGGGGAGCTGTTTTTT	CASGHLNTGELFF
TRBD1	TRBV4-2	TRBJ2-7	TGTGCCAGCAGCCAGGTACAGGGGGGCGAGCAGTACTTC	CASSQVQGGEQYF
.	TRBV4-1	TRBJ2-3	TGCGCCAGCAGCCAAGAAGATGGTCCCCTACCCCCGGATACGCAGTATTTT	CASSQEDGPLPPDTQYF
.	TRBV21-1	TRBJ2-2	TGTGCCAGCCATCCTCTGCGTATGAACACCGGGGAGCTGTTTTTT	CASHPLRMNTGELFF
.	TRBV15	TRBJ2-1	TGTGCCACCAGCAGAGGCTCTCCAGGGGAAAGCTCCTACAATGAGCAGTTCTTC	CATSRGSPGESSYNEQFF
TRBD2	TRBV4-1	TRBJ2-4	TGCGCCAGCAGCCAGCCCCCGGCGGGACTAGCGATAAACATTCAGTACTTC	CASSQPPAGLAINIQYF